These 17 T cell receptor beta chains were all obtained from the same sample, sequenced in a study of cytomegalovirus exposure and HLA in healthy donors. Repertoires were generated with immunoSEQ multiplex PCR, while TCRdb's copy carries only in-frame clones and drops some. The sample lists around 52,000 clones, 85% to 95% occurring once. The sequenced sample was PBMCs. The receptors were sampled from a young woman in good health and CMV-seronegative.

This chain links TRBV4-3 with TRBJ1-3, with a weak D call TRBD1 (6 bases). V shed 0 bases and J shed 3 bases, with 9 bases lying between them. CDR1 and CDR2 from the germline V gene are LGHNA and YSLEER. This CDR3 region has 15 residues. In nucleotides, the CDR3 is TGCGCCAGCAGCCAAGAACAGGGCAGTGGAAACACCATATATTTT. Its translation: CASSQEQGSGNTIYF.

The genes are TRBV7-7 and TRBJ2-2; 9 nucleotides agree with TRBD2. Germline lookup yields CDR1 SSHAT and CDR2 FNYEAQ (reference sequence). The CDR3 spans 17 residues. V dropped 2 bases and J dropped 3; count of bases not matched to a gene: 7. In DNA, the CDR3 is TGTGCCAGCAGCTTACGAGCGGGGGGCCTCCACACCGGGGAGCTGTTTTTT. Translation gives CASSLRAGGLHTGELFF.

This clone has a single count. This chain links TRBV6-1 with TRBJ1-2; 7 bases align to TRBD1. V lost 2 bases and J lost 2; bases outside the gene matches: 11. This CDR3 has 17 residues. Germline CDR1 MNHNS, CDR2 SASEGT. For the CDR3, the DNA is TGTGCCAGCAGTGAACCGGCAGGGGGTGTAGGAAACTATGGCTACACCTTC. Its protein is CASSEPAGGVGNYGYTF.

This rearrangement joins TRBV10-3 to TRBJ2-3, with D unresolved. Germline CDR1 reads ENHRY; CDR2 reads SYGVKD. This CDR3 is 14 amino acids long. V was shortened by 3 bases and J by 1 base, with 8 bases between the two germline ends. The CDR3 region is CAISDPRGTDTQYF. The CDR3 coding sequence is TGTGCCATCAGTGACCCCCGGGGCACAGATACGCAGTATTTT.

This chain connects TRBV7-6 to TRBJ2-2, with 9 nucleotides matching TRBD2. Germline trimming cut 5 bases from V and 6 bases from J; bases unmatched to any gene: 10. Germline CDR1 SGHVS, CDR2 FNYEAQ. This CDR3 spans 16 amino acids. CDR3 protein: CASSVNSGGIAGELFF. Written as DNA, the CDR3 is TGTGCCAGCAGCGTAAATAGCGGGGGAATCGCCGGGGAGCTGTTTTTT. Full variable domain (rest looked up from reference TRBV7-6 and TRBJ2-2): GAGVSQSPRYKVTKRGQDVALRCDPISGHVSLYWYRQALGQGPEFLTYFNYEAQQDKSGLPNDRFSAERPEGSISTLTIQRTEQRDSAMYRCASSVNSGGIAGELFFGEGSRLTVL.

The chain links TRBV9 to TRBJ2-7; the match to TRBD2 covers 14 bases. Trimming removed 0 bases from V and 4 bases from J; junction bases left unmatched: 9. Germline V lookup: CDR1 SGDLS, CDR2 YYNGEE. The CDR3 length is 18 residues. CDR3 protein: CASSVAPTSGGAPYEQYF. CDR3 coding DNA: TGTGCCAGCAGCGTAGCCCCGACTAGCGGGGGGGCCCCATACGAGCAGTACTTC.

J is TRBJ1-2 and V is TRBV5-1; TRBD1 might be the D (5 bases). Trimming stripped 2 bases from V and 4 bases from J, with 9 bases between. This CDR3 is built from 13 residues. Looked up from germline, CDR1 is SGHRS and CDR2 is YFSETQ. The CDR3 sequence: CASSLGHTYGYTF. CDR3 DNA: TGCGCCAGCAGCTTAGGACACACCTATGGCTACACCTTC. The variable domain in full, with the rest retrieved from reference TRBV5-1 and TRBJ1-2, is KAGVTQTPRYLIKTRGQQVTLSCSPISGHRSVSWYQQTPGQGLQFLFEYFSETQRNKGNFPGRFSGRQFSNSRSEMNVSTLELGDSALYLCASSLGHTYGYTFGSGTRLTVV.

The rearrangement links TRBV27 to TRBJ1-1, with a possible D match to TRBD1 (6 bases). Germline values: CDR1 MNHEY, CDR2 SMNVEV (reference sequence). CDR3 length: 16 amino acids. V lost 4 bases, J lost 0 bases, and 15 bases lay in between. The CDR3 sequence: CASSSLQTGLNTEAFF. The CDR3 coding sequence is TGTGCCAGCAGTTCGCTCCAGACAGGCTTGAACACTGAAGCTTTCTTT.

The chain is built from TRBV5-1 and TRBJ2-2; 11 positions match TRBD2. CDR3 length equals 16 residues. Losses at the gene ends were 2 bases for V and 6 bases for J; bases not matched to a gene: 6. Germline loops: CDR1 SGHRS, CDR2 YFSETQ. The CDR3 region has the DNA TGCGCCAGCAGCTTCATAGCGGGGGGGCCTTCCGGGGAGCTGTTTTTT. Translated: CASSFIAGGPSGELFF.

The chain employs TRBV7-3 and TRBJ2-5; 9 nucleotides match TRBD2. CDR1 is SGHTA and CDR2 is FQGTGA in the germline V gene. V lost 5 bases and J lost 5; bases outside the gene matches: 9. This CDR3 has 15 amino acids. CDR3 DNA sequence: TGTGCCAGCAGCCTACTGGCGGGGGGGCCGGAGACCCAGTACTTC. Amino acids: CASSLLAGGPETQYF.

This sequence joins TRBV9 and TRBJ1-1; possible D gene TRBD1, 5 bases. The V and J ends lost 0 bases and 0 bases respectively, with 9 bases between them. Germline loops: CDR1 SGDLS, CDR2 YYNGEE. This CDR3 comprises 15 residues. CDR3 nucleotide sequence: TGTGCCAGCAGCGTAGAGACAGATATGAACACTGAAGCTTTCTTT. Encoded protein: CASSVETDMNTEAFF.

CDR3 bases: TGTGCCAGCAGTGGTACGAGGGTGACTGCTGGAAACACCATATATTTT. It codes for CASSGTRVTAGNTIYF. V and J are TRBV2 and TRBJ1-3, with D unresolved. The CDR3 length is 16 residues. Deletions cut 4 bases from V and 2 bases from J, with 15 bases between. Germline loops: CDR1 SNHLY, CDR2 FYNNEI.

The J gene is TRBJ2-7, the V gene TRBV5-6, with a tentative D call TRBD1 (5 bases). Trimming shortened V by 3 bases and J by 3 bases, and 10 bases separated the two germline ends. This CDR3 contains 13 residues. CDR1 SGHDT and CDR2 YYEEEE come from the germline V gene. CDR3: CASSYTGNYEQYV. DNA for the CDR3: TGTGCCAGCAGCTATACAGGCAACTACGAGCAGTACGTC.

The J gene is TRBJ1-1, the V gene TRBV5-5, with D tentatively TRBD1 (6 bases). Germline CDR1 and CDR2: SGHKS and YYEKEE (reference sequence). The CDR3 consists of 14 residues. Trimming took 2 bases from V and 3 from J, leaving 11 bases between them. CDR3 in DNA: TGTGCCAGCAGCTTCAGGGGTCCGTACACTGAAGCTTTCTTT. The encoded protein is CASSFRGPYTEAFF.

The chain employs TRBV27 and TRBJ2-3; possible D gene TRBD2, 7 bases. This CDR3 is 15 amino acids long. Germline V lookup: CDR1 MNHEY, CDR2 SMNVEV (reference sequence). V was shortened by 2 bases and J by 10 bases, with 19 bases between the two germline ends. The CDR3 spells CASSLEGGRTAAQYF. The CDR3 DNA follows: TGTGCCAGCAGTTTAGAGGGGGGGAGAACCGCTGCGCAGTATTTT.

The chain links TRBV4-3 to TRBJ2-5, with D possibly matching TRBD1 (5 bases). V lost 1 base and J lost 5, with 20 bases in between. The CDR3 is 17 amino acids. Germline assignment: CDR1 LGHNA and CDR2 YSLEER. CDR3 sequence (DNA): TGCGCCAGCAGCCAAGGCCAAGTTAGAGCAGGGATGGAGACCCAGTACTTC. It specifies CASSQGQVRAGMETQYF.

This clone occurred once. The rearrangement joins TRBV7-6 to TRBJ1-1, with 7 bases fitting TRBD1. Germline V lookup: CDR1 SGHVS, CDR2 FNYEAQ. The J segment lost 7 bases and the V segment lost 3 bases, leaving 11 bases of the junction unmatched. This CDR3 is 15 amino acids long. CDR3 sequence (DNA): TGTGCCAGCAGCTTTGGGCCTGAGGGGGCGAGTGAAGCTTTCTTT. Translating it yields CASSFGPEGASEAFF.